Below are 19 T cell receptor beta chains sequenced from a single sample in a study of neoadjuvant anti-PD-1 for oral cavity cancer. Produced via immunoSEQ multiplex PCR; TCRdb's table is partial and in-frame only. The table lists fewer than 15,000 clones, around 58% of them singletons. Sequenced material: tumor tissue, taken before nivolumab (anti-PD-1) treatment. Every receptor here comes from a person between 40 and 85 years old with oral cavity squamous cell carcinoma.

This clone was seen a few times. The CDR3 loop is CASSKPTRLARRYEQYF. The CDR3 DNA is TGTGCCAGCAGCAAACCCACGAGACTAGCGAGACGCTACGAGCAGTACTTC. The chain couples TRBV21-1 to TRBJ2-7; the DNA was not used to check the table's D call, TRBD2. TRBV21-1 is assigned pseudogene status. The CDR3 totals 17 residues.

This clone is deemed medium-sized. This chain links TRBV2 with TRBJ2-5; D perhaps matches TRBD2 (5 bases). Germline CDR1 and CDR2: SNHLY and FYNNEI. V was clipped by 1 base and J by 5 bases, with 11 bases between them. The CDR3 runs to 14 residues. This chain's CDR3 is CASSEDGVRETQYF. The CDR3 DNA reads TGTGCCAGCAGTGAAGACGGGGTCCGGGAGACCCAGTACTTC.

This clone turned up a few times. The chain employs TRBV2 and TRBJ1-2, with a possible D match to TRBD1 (5 bases). V was shortened by 6 bases and J by 8 bases, with 13 bases between the two germline ends. Germline V gene data show CDR1 as SNHLY and CDR2 as FYNNEI. CDR3 length: 12 residues. The chain's CDR3 is CASSGRGRGYTF. The DNA for the CDR3 is TGTGCCAGCAGCGGACGGGGGAGGGGCTACACCTTC.

In its sample, this clone was seen a few times. The V call is TRBV9, the J call TRBJ2-4, with 9 bases identical to TRBD1. Germline loops: CDR1 SGDLS, CDR2 YYNGEE. J was trimmed by 0 bases and V by 0 bases; bases with no gene match: 1. The length of the CDR3 is 16 residues. CDR3 DNA: TGTGCCAGCAGCGTAGAGGGACAGGGAGCCAAAAACATTCAGTACTTC. It codes for CASSVEGQGAKNIQYF.

The V and J genes are TRBV5-8 and TRBJ2-1; D uncertain. V lost 3 bases and J 9 bases, leaving 19 bases between the germline ends. CDR1 SGHTS and CDR2 YDEGEE come from the germline V gene. The CDR3 has 15 amino acids. In nucleotides, the CDR3 is TGTGCCAGCAGCTCCTCCCAGCGATCCCCCCCTGAGCAGTTCTTC. Protein: CASSSSQRSPPEQFF.

Sample share makes this clone large. The chain employs TRBV2 and TRBJ2-2; 7 bases are a match to TRBD1. The germline V gene encodes CDR1 SNHLY and CDR2 FYNNEI. With 3 bases clipped from V and 1 base from J, the junction kept 2 bases outside the gene matches. This CDR3 has 15 amino acids. CDR3 sequence reads: CASSEGQLNTGELFF. The CDR3 nucleotides are TGTGCCAGCAGTGAGGGACAGTTGAACACCGGGGAGCTGTTTTTT.

This clone is classed as medium-sized (0.01 to 0.1%). The chain employs TRBV27 and TRBJ1-4, with 7 bases aligning to TRBD1. In germline, CDR1 is MNHEY, CDR2 SMNVEV (reference sequence). The CDR3 runs 16 residues. V was pared by 0 bases and J by 10 bases, with 11 bases of the junction left unmatched. CDR3: CASSLSPGQSLGKLFF. The CDR3 coding sequence is TGTGCCAGCAGTTTATCGCCGGGACAGTCCTTAGGAAAACTGTTTTTT.

The chain joins TRBV19 to TRBJ1-2; D is uncertain. The CDR3 contains 15 residues. V was pared by 5 bases and J by 2 bases, with 15 bases between. CDR1 and CDR2 from the germline V gene are LNHDA and SQIVND (reference sequence). DNA of the CDR3: TGTGCCAGTAGTCCCTTTAACGGCGACAACTATGGCTACACCTTC. Translated: CASSPFNGDNYGYTF. Combining the CDR3 with reference TRBV19 and TRBJ1-2 gives the whole variable domain DGGITQSPKYLFRKEGQNVTLSCEQNLNHDAMYWYRQDPGQGLRLIYYSQIVNDFQKGDIAEGYSVSREKKESFPLTVTSAQKNPTAFYLCASSPFNGDNYGYTFGSGTRLTVV.

This clone has just a few counts. This chain links TRBV11-2 with TRBJ2-2; D is ambiguous. Trimming took off 1 base at V and 0 bases at J, with 6 bases between the two ends. The CDR3 length is 15 residues. CDR1 and CDR2 (germline): SGHAT, FQNNGV. The CDR3 nucleotides are TGTGCCAGCAGCTTAGGTTTTGCGAACACCGGGGAGCTGTTTTTT. This translates into CASSLGFANTGELFF.

This clone was seen only once. V and J are TRBV4-1 and TRBJ2-7; D remains unclear. The germline V gene encodes CDR1 MGHRA and CDR2 YSYEKL. The V end was cut by 4 bases, the J end by 3 bases, with 10 bases between. The CDR3 totals 13 residues. This CDR3 reads CASSPSRSYEQYF. The CDR3 region has the DNA TGCGCCAGCAGCCCCAGCAGGAGCTACGAGCAGTACTTC.

Worth noting for this clone: An end of the junction differs from the germline gene, which may be a read error. The chain couples TRBV7-2 to TRBJ2-1; 11 bases fit TRBD2. Germline values: CDR1 SGHTA, CDR2 FQGNSA. The CDR3 extends over 17 amino acids. CDR3 in DNA: TGTGCCAGCAGTTTAGGACGGATAGCGGGAGGGGGGGTGGAGCAGTTCTTC. Protein sequence: CASSLGRIAGGGVEQFF.

This clone occurred once. This chain connects TRBV7-3 to TRBJ2-7; 10 nucleotides align to TRBD1. J gave up 4 bases and V 2 bases, and 11 bases lay outside the gene matches. This CDR3 has 17 amino acids. Germline V lookup: CDR1 SGHTA, CDR2 FQGTGA. In nucleotides, the CDR3 is TGTGCCAGCAGCTTAGCCCCGCCGGGACAGGGGATATACGAGCAGTACTTC. Protein product: CASSLAPPGQGIYEQYF.

This chain uses TRBV28 with TRBJ2-7; D is unclear. The CDR3 sequence is 15 residues long. The germline gives CDR1 MDHEN, CDR2 SYDVKM. V lost 5 bases to trimming and J lost 5 bases, with 19 bases between them. For the CDR3, the DNA is TGTGCCAGCAGTCGACAAGTGGGTATCCAGAACGAGCAGTACTTC. It specifies CASSRQVGIQNEQYF.

The chain couples TRBV6-5 to TRBJ2-2; D uncertain. The ends were cut back, 7 bases at V and 6 bases at J, with 9 bases in the middle. The CDR3 loop spans 12 amino acids. The V gene's germline CDR1 is MNHEY and CDR2 SVGAGI. CDR3 region: CASIEPPGELFF. The CDR3 nucleotides are TGTGCCAGCATCGAACCCCCCGGGGAGCTGTTTTTT.

This clone is medium-sized (0.01 to 0.1%) in the sample. The chain couples TRBV6-6 to TRBJ2-3; TRBD1 is a possible D gene (5 bases). V lost 5 bases and J 2 bases, leaving 11 bases between the germline ends. Germline V CDR1 and CDR2: MNHNY, SVGAGI (reference sequence). The CDR3 contains 14 residues. CDR3 sequence: CASSTQGITDTQYF. In DNA form, the CDR3 reads TGTGCCAGCAGTACCCAGGGTATCACAGATACGCAGTATTTT.

The chain employs TRBV2 and TRBJ2-7, with 9 bases lining up with TRBD2. This CDR3 is 12 amino acids long. Germline V gene lookup returns CDR1 SNHLY and CDR2 FYNNEI. CDR3 amino acids: CASSEDGLALSV. The DNA of the CDR3 is TGTGCCAGCAGTGAAGATGGACTAGCGCTGAGTGTC.

This sequence joins TRBV5-4 and TRBJ2-3; no firm D call. This CDR3 has 15 residues. V lost 0 bases to trimming and J lost 2 bases, with 10 bases between them. CDR1 and CDR2 from the germline V gene are SGHNT and YYREEE (reference sequence). CDR3 coding DNA: TGTGCCAGCAGCTTGGGGTACGGTAACACAGATACGCAGTATTTT. The encoded protein is CASSLGYGNTDTQYF.

J is TRBJ2-5 and V is TRBV7-2; TRBD1 matches at 7 bases. The J call is doubtful: the DNA matches TRBJ2-7 better. The germline V gene encodes CDR1 SGHTA and CDR2 FQGNSA. This CDR3 has 14 amino acids. CDR3 loop: CASSSPTGRTEQYF. The CDR3, as DNA: TGTGCCAGCAGCTCCCCGACAGGGCGGACCGAGCAGTACTTC.

The table lists this clone with a few counts. V usage is TRBV10-3 and J usage is TRBJ2-5; D is unresolved. CDR3 length: 12 residues. CDR1 is ENHRY, CDR2 SYGVKD, per germline. V was trimmed by 10 bases and J by 5 bases, leaving 14 bases between them. The CDR3 nucleotides are TGTGCCACTTCAGAGGATGGCGAGACCCAGTACTTC. Its translation: CATSEDGETQYF.